This TCR beta chain is from a study of T cells in Graves' hyperthyroidism and ophthalmopathy. Study-wide results and caveats: In blood, most of the thyroid clonotypes expanded above 0.001 were also present. Model-based prediction identified ophthalmopathy a median about 6.8 months prior to its onset.

Amplified TCR beta CDR3 regions came from RNA transcripts. Initially, a first-round RT-PCR of the TCR CDR3 employed the HTBI primer set. Via MiXCR, TCRdb re-called the multiplex PCR reads, giving one row per CDR3 protein. The table shows just over 550,000 distinct CDR3 sequences, with 35% to 55% occurring only once. This clonotype has only a few counts. Its matching antigen is unknown. An absence of ophthalmopathy progression within 18 months meant stable Graves' hyperthyroidism. Orbital computed tomography, thyroid ultrasound, serum thyroxine and TRAb, and clinical symptoms together informed the diagnoses. Sequences were obtained from peripheral blood or thyroid tissue (not recorded which). The receptor's source is a woman aged 18-35 years with Graves' hyperthyroidism.

CDR3 sequence reads: CASSLDGTEVRYGYTF. Here the CDR3 DNA reads TGTGCCAGCAGCTTAGATGGTACGGAGGTTCGCTATGGCTACACCTTC. The chain employs TRBV11-2 and TRBJ1-2; D gene uncertain. Germline lookup yields CDR1 SGHAT and CDR2 FQNNGV. The CDR3 consists of 16 residues. V was shortened by 0 bases and J by 4 bases, with 15 bases between the two germline ends.